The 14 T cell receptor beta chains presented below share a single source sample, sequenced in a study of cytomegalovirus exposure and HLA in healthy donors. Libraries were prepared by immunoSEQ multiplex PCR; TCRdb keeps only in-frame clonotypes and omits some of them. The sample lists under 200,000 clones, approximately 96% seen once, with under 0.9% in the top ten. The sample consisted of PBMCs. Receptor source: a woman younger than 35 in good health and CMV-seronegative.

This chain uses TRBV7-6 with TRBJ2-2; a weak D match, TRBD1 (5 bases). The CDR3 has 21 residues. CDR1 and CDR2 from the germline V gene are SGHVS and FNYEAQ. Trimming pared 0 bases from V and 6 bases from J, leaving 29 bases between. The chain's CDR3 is CASSLAQGTVVIPRFSGELFF. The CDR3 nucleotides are TGTGCCAGCAGCTTAGCTCAGGGAACCGTCGTCATTCCACGATTTTCCGGGGAGCTGTTTTTT.

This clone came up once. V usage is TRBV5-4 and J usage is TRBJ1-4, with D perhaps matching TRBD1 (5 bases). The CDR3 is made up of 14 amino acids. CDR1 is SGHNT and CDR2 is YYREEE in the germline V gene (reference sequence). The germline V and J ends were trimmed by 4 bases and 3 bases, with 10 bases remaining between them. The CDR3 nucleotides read TGTGCCAGCAGCCGGGGGGACTCTAATGAAAAACTGTTTTTT. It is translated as CASSRGDSNEKLFF.

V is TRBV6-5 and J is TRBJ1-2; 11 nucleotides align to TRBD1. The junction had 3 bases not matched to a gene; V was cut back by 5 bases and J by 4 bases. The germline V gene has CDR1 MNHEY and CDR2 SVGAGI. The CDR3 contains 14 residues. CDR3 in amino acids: CASSKGTGGYGYTF. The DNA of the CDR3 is TGTGCCAGCAGTAAAGGGACAGGGGGCTATGGCTACACCTTC.

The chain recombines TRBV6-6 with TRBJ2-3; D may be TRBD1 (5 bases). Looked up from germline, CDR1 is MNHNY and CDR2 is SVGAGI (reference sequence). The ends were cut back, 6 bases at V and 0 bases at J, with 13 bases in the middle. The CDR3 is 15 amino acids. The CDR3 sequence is CASRAQGPSTDTQYF. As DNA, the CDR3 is TGTGCCAGCAGGGCCCAGGGCCCTAGCACAGATACGCAGTATTTT.

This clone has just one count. The CDR3 DNA is TGTGCCAGCAGCTTAGTCGGGGAGGTGGAGACCCAGTACTTC. The encoded protein is CASSLVGEVETQYF. J is TRBJ2-5 and V is TRBV7-2; D possibly corresponds to TRBD2 (6 bases). Looked up from germline, CDR1 is SGHTA and CDR2 is FQGNSA. The V end was cut by 1 base, the J end by 5 bases, with 11 bases between. The CDR3 extends over 14 amino acids. Complete variable domain (other parts from reference TRBV7-2 and TRBJ2-5): GAGVSQSPSNKVTEKGKDVELRCDPISGHTALYWYRQSLGQGLEFLIYFQGNSAPDKSGLPSDRFSAERTGGSVSTLTIQRTQQEDSAVYLCASSLVGEVETQYFGPGTRLLVL.

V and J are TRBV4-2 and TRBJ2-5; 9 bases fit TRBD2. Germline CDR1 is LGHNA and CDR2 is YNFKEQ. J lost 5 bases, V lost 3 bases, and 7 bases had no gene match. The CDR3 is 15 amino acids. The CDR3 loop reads CASSQRGGWEETQYF. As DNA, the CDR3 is TGTGCCAGCAGCCAGCGGGGGGGATGGGAGGAGACCCAGTACTTC.

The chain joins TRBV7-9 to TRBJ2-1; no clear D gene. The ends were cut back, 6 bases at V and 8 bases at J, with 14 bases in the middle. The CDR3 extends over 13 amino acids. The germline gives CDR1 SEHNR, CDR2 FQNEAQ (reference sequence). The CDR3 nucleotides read TGTGCCAGCAGTCCCATGAGCGTACATGAGCAGTTCTTC. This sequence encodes CASSPMSVHEQFF.

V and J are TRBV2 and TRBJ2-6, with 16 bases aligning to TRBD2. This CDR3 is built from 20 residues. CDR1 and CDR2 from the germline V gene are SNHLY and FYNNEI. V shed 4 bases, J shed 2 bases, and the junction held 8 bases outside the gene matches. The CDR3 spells CASSGALGTSGGAGANVLTF. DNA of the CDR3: TGTGCCAGCAGTGGAGCTCTCGGGACTAGCGGGGGGGCTGGGGCCAACGTCCTGACTTTC.

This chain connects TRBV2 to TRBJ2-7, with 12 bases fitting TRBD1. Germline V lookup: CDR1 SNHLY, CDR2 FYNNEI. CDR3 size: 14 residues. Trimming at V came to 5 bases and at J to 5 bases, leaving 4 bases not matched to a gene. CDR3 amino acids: CASSRDRGLDEQYF. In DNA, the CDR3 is TGTGCCAGCAGTCGGGACAGGGGGCTCGACGAGCAGTACTTC.

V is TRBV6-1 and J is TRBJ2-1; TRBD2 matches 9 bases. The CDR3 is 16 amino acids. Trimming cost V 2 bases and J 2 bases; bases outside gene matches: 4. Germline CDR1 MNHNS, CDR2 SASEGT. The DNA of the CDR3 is TGTGCCAGCAGTGAATCCGCGGGGGGGCCCTACAATGAGCAGTTCTTC. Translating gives CASSESAGGPYNEQFF.

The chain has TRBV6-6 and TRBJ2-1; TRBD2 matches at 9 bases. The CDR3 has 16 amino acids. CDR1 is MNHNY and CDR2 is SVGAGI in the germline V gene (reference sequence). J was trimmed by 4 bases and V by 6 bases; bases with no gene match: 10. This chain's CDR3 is CASRRDLAGRYNEQFF. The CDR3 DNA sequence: TGTGCCAGCAGAAGGGATCTAGCGGGGCGATACAATGAGCAGTTCTTC.

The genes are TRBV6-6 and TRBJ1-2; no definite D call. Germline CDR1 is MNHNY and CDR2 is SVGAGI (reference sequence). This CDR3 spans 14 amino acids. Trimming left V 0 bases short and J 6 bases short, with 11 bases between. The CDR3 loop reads CASSYSLVLDGYTF. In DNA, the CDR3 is TGTGCCAGCAGTTACTCATTGGTTTTAGATGGCTACACCTTC.

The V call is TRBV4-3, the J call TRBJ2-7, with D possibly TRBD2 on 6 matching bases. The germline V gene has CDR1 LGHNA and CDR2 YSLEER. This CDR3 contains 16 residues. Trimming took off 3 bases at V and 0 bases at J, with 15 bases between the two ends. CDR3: CASSQAPGENSYEQYF. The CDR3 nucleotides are TGCGCCAGCAGCCAGGCCCCGGGGGAGAACTCCTACGAGCAGTACTTC.

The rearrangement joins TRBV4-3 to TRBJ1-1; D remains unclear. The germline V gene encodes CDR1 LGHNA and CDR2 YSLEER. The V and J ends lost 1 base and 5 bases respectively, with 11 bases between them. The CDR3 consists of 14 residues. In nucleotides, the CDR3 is TGCGCCAGCAGCCAAGTGTCGACATCGACTGAAGCTTTCTTT. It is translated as CASSQVSTSTEAFF.